This record looks at one T cell receptor (beta chain) sequence and its context. The CDR3 ends on some other residue instead of the conserved phenylalanine or tryptophan, so this is likely a read error. Treg sorting used a CD4+CD25+CD127-/low gate. After constant-region reverse-primer amplification, full-length variable regions underwent semi-nested PCR with Nested Universal Primer A. One entry per CDR3 protein results from TCRdb running MiXCR on the 5' RACE reads. The sample has 8,500 to 14,000 distinct CDR3 sequences; under 35% are singletons. The specimen was Tregs sorted from a lymph node. This receptor was obtained from a female donor with breast cancer.

The CDR3 protein is CASSFQLEQYS. Written as DNA, the CDR3 is TGTGCCAGCAGCTTCCAGCTCGAGCAGTACTCC. The chain has TRBV7-9 and TRBJ2-7; D remains ambiguous. The V end was cut by 3 bases, the J end by 6 bases, with 6 bases between. Germline-derived CDR1 and CDR2 are SEHNR and FQNEAQ (reference sequence). The CDR3 sequence is 11 residues long.